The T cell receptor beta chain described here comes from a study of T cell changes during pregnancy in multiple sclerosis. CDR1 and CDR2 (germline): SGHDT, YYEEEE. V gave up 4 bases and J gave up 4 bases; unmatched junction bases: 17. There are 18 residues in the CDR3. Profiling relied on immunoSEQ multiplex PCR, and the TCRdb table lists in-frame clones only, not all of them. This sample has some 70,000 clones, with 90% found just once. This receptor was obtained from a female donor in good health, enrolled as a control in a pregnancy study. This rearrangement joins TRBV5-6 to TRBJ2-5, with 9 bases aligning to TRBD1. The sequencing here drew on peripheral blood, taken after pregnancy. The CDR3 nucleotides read TGTGCCAGCAGCCAAACCTACCCCCGGGGACAGGGCGGAGAGACCCAGTACTTC. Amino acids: CASSQTYPRGQGGETQYF.